The 3 T cell receptor beta chains below all came from one sample that was sequenced in a study of post-analysis software for immune sequencing data (dated by TCRdb to the mid-2010s). Summary of the overall study and its limitations: Significantly higher frequencies in patients than in controls were found for roughly 5 TRBV segments, including TRBV5-6, TRBV5-1 and TRBV20-1.

The library was obtained by PCR. For sequencing, an Illumina HiSeq 2500 was employed. Unique molecular identifiers were incorporated into TCR beta cDNA libraries to reduce PCR and sequencing biases. Using fastp trimming at Q25 and MiXCR clonotype assembly, TCRdb reanalyzed the public sequencing data and kept in-frame beta chains. CDR3 protein duplicates are merged, each entry listing the most common genes and DNA. Within this sample are some 690,000 distinct CDR3 sequences, with 25% to 30% of them counted one time only. Around 0.56% of the sample goes to the ten largest clones. These TCRs' antigens remain unknown. The sequenced sample consisted of blood. All receptors derive from a girl aged 5-17 years with multiple sclerosis.

CDR3: CASSSQGAGNTEAFF. Here the CDR3 DNA reads TGTGCCAGCAGTTCTCAGGGGGCGGGGAACACTGAAGCTTTCTTT. The chain joins TRBV6-6 to TRBJ1-1; 8 nucleotides match TRBD1. The ends lost 4 bases at V and 1 base at J; junction bases unmatched: 5. The CDR3 contains 15 residues. The germline gives CDR1 MNHNY, CDR2 SVGAGI (reference sequence).

This clonotype was seen a few times. This may arise from a read error, as a much more abundant clone is one base away. J is TRBJ2-5 and V is TRBV3-1; D is uncertain. The DNA end is more similar to TRBJ2-7, so the J call may be wrong. This CDR3 spans 11 amino acids. Germline V CDR1 and CDR2: LGHDT, YNNKEL (reference sequence). CDR3 protein: CASSQNDEQYF. CDR3 nucleotide sequence: TGTGCCAGCAGCCAAAACGACGAGCAGTACTTC.

The count of this clonotype is one. The junction differs from germline at one of its ends, possibly a read error. The rearrangement joins TRBV20-1 to TRBJ1-2, with a weak D call TRBD1 (5 bases). Germline V CDR1 and CDR2: DFQATT, SNEGSKA (reference sequence). This CDR3 has 13 residues. This CDR3 reads CSAPLDTPYGHTF. The CDR3 DNA is TGCAGTGCCCCATTGGACACTCCCTATGGCCACACCTTC.